The 8 T cell receptor beta chains below come from one sample, sequenced in a study of OX40 agonist ivuxolimab in advanced cancers. Method: immunoSEQ multiplex PCR; TCRdb's copy keeps in-frame clones and lacks some. The sample includes about 78,000 clones, almost 95% of them seen just once. This specimen was CD4+ or CD8+ T cells sorted from blood, taken in a trial of the OX40 agonist ivuxolimab. These receptors were obtained from an adult with an advanced solid tumor such as melanoma, head and neck, liver or kidney cancer.

V is TRBV2 and J is TRBJ1-2; no definite D call. The CDR3 spans 14 residues. With 4 bases removed from V and 0 bases from J, the gap between germline ends came to 9 bases. CDR1 is SNHLY and CDR2 is FYNNEI in the germline V gene. The CDR3 nucleotides read TGTGCCAGCAGTGGGCCAAACTCTAACTATGGCTACACCTTC. It is translated as CASSGPNSNYGYTF.

The chain has TRBV7-9 and TRBJ2-7; 7 bases fit TRBD2. The CDR3 totals 15 residues. The germline V gene has CDR1 SEHNR and CDR2 FQNEAQ (reference sequence). After removal of 5 bases from V and 2 bases from J, the junction contained 9 bases not matched to a gene. CDR3 loop: CASSPWEGIAYEQYF. CDR3 coding DNA: TGTGCCAGCAGCCCCTGGGAGGGAATTGCCTACGAGCAGTACTTC.

The chain has TRBV5-5 and TRBJ2-2; 7 nucleotides match TRBD2. With 4 bases clipped from V and 3 bases from J, the junction kept 9 bases outside the gene matches. This CDR3 spans 16 amino acids. The germline CDR1 and CDR2 sequences are SGHKS and YYEKEE (reference sequence). As DNA, the CDR3 is TGTGCCAGCAGCCGTCAGGCGGGAGATTACACCGGGGAGCTGTTTTTT. Encoded protein: CASSRQAGDYTGELFF.

Comments on this clone: The sample holds other DNA sequences that translate to the same CDR3. The chain recombines TRBV19 with TRBJ1-2; D might be TRBD1 (5 bases). The V and J ends lost 3 bases and 2 bases respectively, with 7 bases between them. Germline V gene sequence: CDR1 LNHDA, CDR2 SQIVND (reference sequence). The CDR3 covers 13 residues. In DNA form, the CDR3 reads TGTGCCAGTAGTATCGGGGGGAACTATGGCTACACCTTC. Its translation: CASSIGGNYGYTF.

This clone was seen only a few times. This sequence joins TRBV2 and TRBJ2-1, with D possibly being TRBD1 (5 bases). V gave up 6 bases and J gave up 0 bases, with 12 bases separating them. This CDR3 is built from 15 residues. Germline-derived CDR1 and CDR2 are SNHLY and FYNNEI. The CDR3 region has the DNA TGTGCCAGCAGCCCCTTTCAGGGCTCCTACAATGAGCAGTTCTTC. Translation: CASSPFQGSYNEQFF.

This chain links TRBV5-1 with TRBJ2-6; D is ambiguous. The CDR3 extends over 14 amino acids. Germline values: CDR1 SGHRS, CDR2 YFSETQ. Trimming stripped 2 bases from V and 0 bases from J, with 3 bases between. This CDR3 reads CASSFGSGANVLTF. The CDR3 DNA follows: TGCGCCAGCAGCTTCGGCTCTGGGGCCAACGTCCTGACTTTC.

V is TRBV2 and J is TRBJ1-1; perhaps TRBD1 as D (6 bases). There are 14 residues in the CDR3. The germline CDR1 and CDR2 sequences are SNHLY and FYNNEI. V was trimmed by 6 bases and J by 3 bases, leaving 14 bases between them. The CDR3 DNA sequence: TGTGCCAGCAGGGAGAGGGAGGGGGACACTGAAGCTTTCTTT. Translation gives CASREREGDTEAFF.

The gene calls are TRBV2 and TRBJ2-7, with TRBD2 identical over 9 bases. The germline V gene has CDR1 SNHLY and CDR2 FYNNEI. The CDR3 sequence is 14 residues long. Trimming at V came to 9 bases and at J to 4 bases, leaving 10 bases not matched to a gene. CDR3 amino acids: CASLGELAGYEQYF. The CDR3 bases are TGTGCCAGTCTGGGGGAACTAGCGGGTTACGAGCAGTACTTC.